Listed below are T cell receptor beta chains from one sample, sequenced in a study of shared clonotypes between healthy human individuals. The method was immunoSEQ multiplex PCR; TCRdb's version includes in-frame clones alone and lacks a portion of them. The sample shows roughly 1.4 million clones, about 98.5% of them seen only once. Sequenced material: naive CD4+ T cells sorted from blood. These receptors were taken from a man aged 25 to 40 in good health. The CDR3 runs from the conserved cysteine through the conserved F or W. Fields, in order: V gene, CDR3 protein.

V gene: TRBV25-1; CDR3 protein: CASSFPGFETQYF
V gene: TRBV5-4; CDR3 protein: CASSSQSGTPSYEQYF
V gene: TRBV20-1; CDR3 protein: CSARDLDGYTF
V gene: TRBV6-5; CDR3 protein: CASRQTSGFHEQYF
V gene: TRBV6-4; CDR3 protein: CASRSGTQATAFF
V gene: TRBV11-2; CDR3 protein: CASSQIRLGTEAFF
V gene: TRBV9; CDR3 protein: CASAVMAGVPTGELFF
V gene: TRBV9; CDR3 protein: CASSVDQGATNYGYTF
V gene: TRBV5-4; CDR3 protein: CASSFRETQYF
V gene: TRBV5-1; CDR3 protein: CASSVAGHTEAFF
V gene: TRBV5-6; CDR3 protein: CASSLLTSGWGEQFF
V gene: TRBV7-9; CDR3 protein: CASSYFKGTSGRAWNEQFF
V gene: TRBV14; CDR3 protein: CASSQGLAFYEQYF
V gene: TRBV7-9; CDR3 protein: CASSAITPLGLVAAYEQYF
V gene: TRBV9; CDR3 protein: CASSVALGSGGEQYF
V gene: TRBV25-1; CDR3 protein: CASRAGTGPYEQYF
V gene: TRBV25-1; CDR3 protein: CASGGLATDTQYF
V gene: TRBV11-2; CDR3 protein: CASSRTGLAAGELFF
V gene: TRBV7-2; CDR3 protein: CASSLVAGGGQPQHF
V gene: TRBV7-9; CDR3 protein: CASNHPSIIAGANVLTF
V gene: TRBV5-4; CDR3 protein: CASSLGLAGLNEQFF
V gene: TRBV27; CDR3 protein: CASRRQPSEAFF
V gene: TRBV9; CDR3 protein: CASSVVAAGVHEQYF